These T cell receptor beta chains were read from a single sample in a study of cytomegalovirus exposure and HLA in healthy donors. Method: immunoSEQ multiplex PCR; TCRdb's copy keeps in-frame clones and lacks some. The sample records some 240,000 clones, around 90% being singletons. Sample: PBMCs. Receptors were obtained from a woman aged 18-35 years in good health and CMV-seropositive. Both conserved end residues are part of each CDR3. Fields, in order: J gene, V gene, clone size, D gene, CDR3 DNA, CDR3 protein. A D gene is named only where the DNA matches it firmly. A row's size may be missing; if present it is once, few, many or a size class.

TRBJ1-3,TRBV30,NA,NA,TGTGCCTGGAGCCCGGGACTCTTTGGGAACACCATATATTTT,CAWSPGLFGNTIYF
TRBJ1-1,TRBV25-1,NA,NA,TGTGCCAGCAGTCTCAGGGGCACTGAAGCTTTCTTT,CASSLRGTEAFF
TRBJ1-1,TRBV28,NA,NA,TGTGCCAGCAGATCGGACGGGAGCACGAACACTGAAGCTTTCTTT,CASRSDGSTNTEAFF
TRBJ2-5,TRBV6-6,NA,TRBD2,TGTGCCAGCAAGGCGCGTCCGGGACTAGCGGGAGAGACCCAGTACTTC,CASKARPGLAGETQYF
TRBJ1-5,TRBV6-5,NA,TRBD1,TGTGCCAGCAGCTTCAGGGGGCAGCCCCAGCATTTT,CASSFRGQPQHF
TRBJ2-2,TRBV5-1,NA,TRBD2,TGCGCCAGCAGTACACCACCAGCGGGAGTGGTCGGGGAGCTGTTTTTT,CASSTPPAGVVGELFF
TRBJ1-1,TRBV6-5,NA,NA,TGTGCCAGCAGTTACCGGGGGGTGAGGGACACTGAAGCTTTCTTT,CASSYRGVRDTEAFF
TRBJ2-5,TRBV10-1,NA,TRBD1,TGCGCCAGCCAGGGGGCGGTCCAAGAGACCCAGTACTTC,CASQGAVQETQYF
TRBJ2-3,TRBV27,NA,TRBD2,TGTGCCAGCAGTTTAATACTAGCGGGAGGGCGAGATACGCAGTATTTT,CASSLILAGGRDTQYF
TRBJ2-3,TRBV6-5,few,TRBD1,TGTGCCAGCAGTGAAGACAGGGGGCCAGATACGCAGTATTTT,CASSEDRGPDTQYF
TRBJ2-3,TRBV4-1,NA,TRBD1,TGCGCCAGCAGCCAAGATTTTCCAGGGGGCTCATATACGCAGTATTTT,CASSQDFPGGSYTQYF
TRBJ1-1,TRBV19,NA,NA,TGTGCCAGTAGTCCCGTCATCCGAGTGATGAACACTGAAGCTTTCTTT,CASSPVIRVMNTEAFF
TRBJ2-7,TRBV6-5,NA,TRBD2,TGTGCCAGCAGTTACTCGAGCGGGGGGGTATGGGAGCAGTACTTC,CASSYSSGGVWEQYF
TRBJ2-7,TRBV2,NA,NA,TGTGCCAGCAGTGAATCCCCTCCCAGTGTCTTC,CASSESPPSVF
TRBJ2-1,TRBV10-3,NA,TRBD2,TGTGCCATCAAGGGACTAAGCCATGAGCAGTTCTTC,CAIKGLSHEQFF
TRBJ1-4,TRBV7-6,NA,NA,TGTGCCAGCAGCTTAGCGGGGGAGGGCAATGAAAAACTGTTTTTT,CASSLAGEGNEKLFF
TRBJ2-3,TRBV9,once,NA,TGTGCCAGCAGCGAACAGACGGGACACCCTGGCACAGATACGCAGTATTTT,CASSEQTGHPGTDTQYF
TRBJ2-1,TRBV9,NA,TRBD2,TGTGCCAGCAGCGCCCAGCCTAGCGGGAGGGCCATAGTGCATGAGCAGTTCTTC,CASSAQPSGRAIVHEQFF
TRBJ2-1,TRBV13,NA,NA,TGTGCCAGCAGCGCTGGTGGCGGCGGCTACAATGAGCAGTTCTTC,CASSAGGGGYNEQFF
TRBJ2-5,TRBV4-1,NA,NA,TGCGCCAGCAGCCCTCCGGTGATGCAGGGTTTTGGTGAGACCCAGTACTTC,CASSPPVMQGFGETQYF
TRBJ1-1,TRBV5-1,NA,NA,TGCGCCAGCAGCTTGTTGGGGGGGCCTCAACTACGGAGCACTGAAGCTTTCTTT,CASSLLGGPQLRSTEAFF
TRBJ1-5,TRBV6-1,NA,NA,TGTGCCAGCACCTTACAGTTTGGACAGCCCCAGCATTTT,CASTLQFGQPQHF
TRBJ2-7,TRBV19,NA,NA,TGTGCCAGTAGTCTGCGACAAAACTACGAGCAGTACTTC,CASSLRQNYEQYF
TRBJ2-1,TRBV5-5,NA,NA,TGTGCCAGCAGCTCCCTCGGGGTAGCGTACAATGAGCAGTTCTTC,CASSSLGVAYNEQFF
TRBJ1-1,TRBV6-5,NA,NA,TGTGCCAGCAGTTACTCTAGGGGGGGCACTGAAGCTTTCTTT,CASSYSRGGTEAFF
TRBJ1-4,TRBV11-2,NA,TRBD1,TGTGCCAGCACGACCGGGACAGCTAATGAAAAACTGTTTTTT,CASTTGTANEKLFF
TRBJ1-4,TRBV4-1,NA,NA,TGCGCCAGCAGCCAGAGGCCGTCCGCAACTAATGAAAAACTGTTTTTT,CASSQRPSATNEKLFF
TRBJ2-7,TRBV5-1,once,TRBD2,TGCGCCAGCAGCCTTGGGACTAGCGGGTTGGAGCAGTACTTC,CASSLGTSGLEQYF
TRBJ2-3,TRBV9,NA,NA,TGTGCCAGCAGCGCAAGCGGGAGCACAGATACGCAGTATTTT,CASSASGSTDTQYF
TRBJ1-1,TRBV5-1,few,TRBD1,TGCGCCAGCAGCTCCGGGACAGGGATGAACACTGAAGCTTTCTTT,CASSSGTGMNTEAFF
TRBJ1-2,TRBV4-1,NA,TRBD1,TGCGCCAGCAGCCAAGCAGCAGGGGGTCTTGGCTACACCTTC,CASSQAAGGLGYTF
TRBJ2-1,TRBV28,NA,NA,TGTGCCAGCAGTCGGGGGACTTCTTCTGAGCAGTTCTTC,CASSRGTSSEQFF
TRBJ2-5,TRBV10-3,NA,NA,TGTGCCATCAGTGAGTCCCGGACAGAAGAGACCCAGTACTTC,CAISESRTEETQYF
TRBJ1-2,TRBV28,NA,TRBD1,TGTGCCAGCACCAAGGGGGCGTGGGGCTACACCTTC,CASTKGAWGYTF
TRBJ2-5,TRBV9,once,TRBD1,TGTGCCAGCAGCCTAGAGGTATACCGACAGGGTGAAGAGACCCAGTACTTC,CASSLEVYRQGEETQYF
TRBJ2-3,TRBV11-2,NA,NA,TGTGCCAGCAGCCGTCAGGCTCCAGATACGCAGTATTTT,CASSRQAPDTQYF
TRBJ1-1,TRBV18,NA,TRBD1,TGTGCCAGCTCACAGGGACAGGTAAACACTGAAGCTTTCTTT,CASSQGQVNTEAFF